Only a few counts were recorded for the clone carrying this T cell receptor beta chain. This sample was taken from a study of blood T cells in healthy people across ages. The CDR3 is 14 residues long. Germline assignment: CDR1 SGHAT and CDR2 FQDESV (reference sequence). The use of a sample-barcoded 5' primer and a J-beta primer mix characterized a second PCR of roughly 6 to 11 cycles. TCRdb used MiXCR to reprocess the 5' RACE reads, holding one entry per CDR3 protein. The repertoire has about 1 million distinct CDR3 sequences, about 25% of them found once; the top ten carry around 0.75%. The sample was also reused in another study, on T cells of mothers and their children. From that paper: Unrelated mother-child pairs always had slightly, but never significantly, lower normalized overlap than related pairs.

The receptor comes from a girl between 2 and 10 years old in good health. V is TRBV11-1 and J is TRBJ2-5, with D uncertain. The end of the DNA fits TRBJ2-7 better, so the J call may be wrong. The sample consisted of blood. This CDR3 reads CASSLWTSGDEQYF. In DNA, the CDR3 is TGTGCCAGCAGCTTATGGACCTCCGGCGACGAGCAGTACTTC.